The 24 T cell receptor beta chains below all came from one sample that was sequenced in a study of identical twins. Each CDR3 protein is one row after TCRdb ran MiXCR on the 5' RACE reads. This table holds some 730,000 distinct CDR3 sequences, over 15% found once. In addition, the sample was reused for a study of T cells expressing NK-cell markers.

Sequencing was carried out using PBMCs. These receptors were obtained from a woman aged 18 to 35 in good health.

This clonotype has a handful of counts. V is TRBV6-2 or TRBV6-3 and J is TRBJ2-1; D is unresolved. In germline, CDR1 is MNHEY, CDR2 SVGEGT. This CDR3 is 16 amino acids long. The V end was cut by 0 bases, the J end by 0 bases, with 9 bases between. The CDR3 DNA reads as TGTGCCAGCAGTTACTCGACCCTTAGCTCCTACAATGAGCAGTTCTTC. This translates into CASSYSTLSSYNEQFF.

CDR3 amino acids: CASSLSGTGVATEAFF. CDR3 coding DNA: TGTGCCAGCAGTTTATCCGGGACAGGGGTTGCTACTGAAGCTTTCTTT. V and J are TRBV27 and TRBJ1-1; 10 nucleotides agree with TRBD1. Trimming at V came to 0 bases and at J to 5 bases, leaving 6 bases not matched to a gene. CDR1 is MNHEY and CDR2 is SMNVEV in the germline V gene (reference sequence). This CDR3 comprises 16 residues.

This chain joins TRBV10-3 and TRBJ2-3; unclear D gene. V shed 4 bases and J shed 4 bases, with 3 bases lying between them. Germline V CDR1 and CDR2: ENHRY, SYGVKD. This CDR3 comprises 11 residues. As DNA, the CDR3 is TGTGCCATCAGTGGTGCAGATACGCAGTATTTT. Its translation: CAISGADTQYF.

This clonotype was seen more than once but under ten times. The chain employs TRBV5-1 and TRBJ1-3; D unclear. The CDR3 runs 15 residues. The V gene's germline CDR1 is SGHRS and CDR2 YFSETQ. Deletions cut 1 base from V and 0 bases from J, with 8 bases between. The CDR3 nucleotides are TGCGCCAGCAGCTTGAACTGGGGCTCTGGAAACACCATATATTTT. It is translated as CASSLNWGSGNTIYF.

This clonotype has just a few counts. For the CDR3, the DNA is TGTGCCACCAGCAGAGATTTGTCGGCATCCTACAATGAGCAGTTCTTC. This gives the protein CATSRDLSASYNEQFF. The J gene is TRBJ2-1, the V gene TRBV15; no reliable D call. Germline-derived CDR1 and CDR2 are LNHNV and YYDKDF (reference sequence). This CDR3 region has 16 residues. V was trimmed by 0 bases and J by 1 base, leaving 10 bases between them.

This clonotype was counted ten times or more. The chain uses TRBV12-3 or TRBV12-4 and TRBJ1-2, with D possibly matching TRBD1 (6 bases). CDR3 length: 13 residues. With 7 bases removed from V and 4 bases from J, the gap between germline ends came to 13 bases. CDR3 in DNA: TGTGCCAGCACCCTAAGGGGGTTCTATGGCTACACCTTC. This translates into CASTLRGFYGYTF.

This chain uses TRBV6-2 or TRBV6-3 with TRBJ2-3; D not certain. The germline V gene has CDR1 MNHEY and CDR2 SVGEGT. The CDR3 is 15 amino acids. Trimming took 0 bases from V and 6 from J, leaving 13 bases between them. CDR3 nucleotide sequence: TGTGCCAGCAGTTACTCTAGCATTATGGCGGATACGCAGTATTTT. Translating gives CASSYSSIMADTQYF.

This clonotype has just a few counts. This sequence joins TRBV6-6 and TRBJ1-4, with 7 bases lining up with TRBD1. CDR1 is MNHNY and CDR2 is SVGAGI in the germline V gene (reference sequence). This CDR3 comprises 12 residues. Trimming removed 6 bases from V and 8 bases from J; junction bases left unmatched: 3. In nucleotides, the CDR3 is TGTGCCAGCAGCGGGACAGTGGAAAAACTGTTTTTT. Protein product: CASSGTVEKLFF.

This clonotype was picked up a small number of times. V gene TRBV5-1 combines with J gene TRBJ2-7; 8 positions agree with TRBD2. V gave up 1 base and J gave up 2 bases; unmatched junction bases: 5. This CDR3 region has 15 residues. Germline V gene data show CDR1 as SGHRS and CDR2 as YFSETQ. The CDR3 here is CASSLFTSGAYEQYF. The CDR3 DNA follows: TGCGCCAGCAGCTTGTTTACTAGCGGAGCCTACGAGCAGTACTTC.

In this sample, this clonotype turned up a few times. V usage is TRBV5-4 and J usage is TRBJ2-1; 10 positions match TRBD2. The CDR3 runs to 15 residues. The V and J ends lost 2 bases and 8 bases, in that order; junction bases with no gene match: 7. CDR1 and CDR2 from the germline V gene are SGHNT and YYREEE (reference sequence). CDR3 in amino acids: CASSLAGGPIDEQFF. DNA of the CDR3: TGTGCCAGCAGCTTAGCGGGGGGGCCGATCGATGAGCAGTTCTTC. Full variable domain (remainder filled in from reference TRBV5-4 and TRBJ2-1): ETGVTQSPTHLIKTRGQQVTLRCSSQSGHNTVSWYQQALGQGPQFIFQYYREEENGRGNFPPRFSGLQFPNYSSELNVNALELDDSALYLCASSLAGGPIDEQFFGPGTRLTVL.

This clonotype was observed a handful of times. The chain carries TRBV12-3 or TRBV12-4 and TRBJ1-2; no definite D call. V was shortened by 8 bases and J by 0 bases, with 16 bases between the two germline ends. The CDR3 has 15 residues. This CDR3 reads CASSRFGQPNYGYTF. CDR3 in DNA: TGTGCCAGCTCCCGCTTTGGGCAGCCTAACTATGGCTACACCTTC.

This clonotype has a handful of counts. As DNA, the CDR3 is TGCAGTGGTACGGGGGCAAGTGGCTACACCTTC. Its protein is CSGTGASGYTF. J is TRBJ1-2 and V is TRBV20-1, with D tentatively TRBD1 (6 bases). The CDR3 sequence is 11 residues long. With 7 bases removed from V and 7 bases from J, the gap between germline ends came to 13 bases. The germline gives CDR1 DFQATT, CDR2 SNEGSKA (reference sequence).

This clonotype was recorded a few times. The chain has TRBV5-1 and TRBJ2-7; D is unresolved. The CDR3 is 15 residues long. The ends were cut back, 4 bases at V and 3 bases at J, with 17 bases in the middle. Germline V gene lookup returns CDR1 SGHRS and CDR2 YFSETQ. The chain's CDR3 is CASSGGVNLYYEQYF. Here the CDR3 DNA reads TGCGCCAGCAGCGGTGGTGTCAACTTATACTACGAGCAGTACTTC.

This clonotype appeared a few times. This chain links TRBV5-1 with TRBJ2-5; 9 bases map to TRBD1. This CDR3 has 16 amino acids. Germline assignment: CDR1 SGHRS and CDR2 YFSETQ. V shed 0 bases, J shed 1 base, and the junction held 4 bases outside the gene matches. This CDR3 reads CASSLGPDRGQETQYF. Written as DNA, the CDR3 is TGCGCCAGCAGCTTGGGGCCGGACAGGGGCCAAGAGACCCAGTACTTC. The complete variable domain, with remaining parts taken from reference TRBV5-1 and TRBJ2-5, reads KAGVTQTPRYLIKTRGQQVTLSCSPISGHRSVSWYQQTPGQGLQFLFEYFSETQRNKGNFPGRFSGRQFSNSRSEMNVSTLELGDSALYLCASSLGPDRGQETQYFGPGTRLLVL.

This clonotype has more than one count but fewer than ten. This sequence joins TRBV4-3 and TRBJ2-6; the D is unclear. Germline CDR1 reads LGHNA; CDR2 reads YSLEER. The CDR3 totals 16 residues. The V gene lost 4 bases and the J gene lost 4 bases, with 14 bases spanning the gap. CDR3 residues: CASSPQSVAGANVLTF. CDR3 DNA: TGCGCCAGCAGCCCACAGAGTGTGGCCGGGGCCAACGTCCTGACTTTC.

The rearrangement links TRBV6-5 to TRBJ1-4; D uncertain. Germline V gene sequence: CDR1 MNHEY, CDR2 SVGAGI. The V end lost 0 bases, the J end lost 3 bases, and 8 bases lay between the germline ends. The CDR3 spans 15 residues. Here the CDR3 DNA reads TGTGCCAGCAGTTACTCCGGGATCCCTAATGAAAAACTGTTTTTT. Translating it yields CASSYSGIPNEKLFF.

This chain connects TRBV12-3 or TRBV12-4 to TRBJ2-1; 14 bases are a match to TRBD2. The CDR3 has 14 amino acids. J gave up 9 bases and V 6 bases, and 4 bases lay outside the gene matches. The CDR3 coding sequence is TGTGCCAGCAGGACTAGCGGGGGGGCCGCTGAGCAGTTCTTC. Protein: CASRTSGGAAEQFF.

The chain uses TRBV29-1 and TRBJ2-5, with D tentatively TRBD1 (6 bases). Trimming shortened V by 7 bases and J by 5 bases, and 23 bases separated the two germline ends. CDR1 is SQVTM, CDR2 ANQGSEA, per germline. The CDR3 contains 15 residues. The CDR3 protein is CSAVRDTLPSETQYF. The CDR3 region has the DNA TGCAGCGCGGTCCGGGACACCTTACCGAGTGAGACCCAGTACTTC. Variable domain in full (rest from reference TRBV29-1 and TRBJ2-5): SAVISQKPSRDICQRGTSLTIQCQVDSQVTMMFWYRQQPGQSLTLIATANQGSEATYESGFVIDKFPISRPNLTFSTLTVSNMSPEDSSIYLCSAVRDTLPSETQYFGPGTRLLVL.

In DNA, the CDR3 is TGTGCCAGCAGCCAATCATGGGGGGAAGAGACCCAGTACTTC. It codes for CASSQSWGEETQYF. The chain uses TRBV12-3 or TRBV12-4 and TRBJ2-5, with D perhaps matching TRBD2 (6 bases). This CDR3 region has 14 residues. V was pared by 6 bases and J by 3 bases, with 14 bases between.

The rearrangement uses TRBV20-1 and TRBJ2-1; D unclear. The germline V gene encodes CDR1 DFQATT and CDR2 SNEGSKA (reference sequence). This CDR3 contains 15 residues. Trimming removed 6 bases from V and 0 bases from J, with 15 bases in between. CDR3 protein: CSAARLSSSYNEQFF. CDR3 DNA sequence: TGCAGTGCGGCCCGATTATCGAGCTCCTACAATGAGCAGTTCTTC.

The rearrangement uses TRBV6-5 and TRBJ2-3; 10 positions agree with TRBD2. Germline lookup yields CDR1 MNHEY and CDR2 SVGAGI. The CDR3 contains 14 residues. V was clipped by 4 bases and J by 5 bases; unmatched bases: 3. CDR3 residues: CASSSGLAEDTQYF. In nucleotides, the CDR3 is TGTGCCAGCAGTTCTGGACTAGCGGAAGATACGCAGTATTTT.

This clonotype was detected a few times. The chain carries TRBV29-1 and TRBJ2-2; a possible D gene is TRBD2 (6 bases). Germline values: CDR1 SQVTM, CDR2 ANQGSEA. The CDR3 is made up of 14 amino acids. Trimming pared 5 bases from V and 0 bases from J, leaving 10 bases between. The CDR3 loop is CSVKTRSNTGELFF. The CDR3 nucleotides read TGCAGCGTTAAGACTAGATCGAACACCGGGGAGCTGTTTTTT.

The V gene is TRBV6-1, the J gene TRBJ2-7; tentative D call: TRBD1 (5 bases). Germline V lookup: CDR1 MNHNS, CDR2 SASEGT. The CDR3 has 13 amino acids. The germline V and J ends were trimmed by 10 bases and 1 base, with 14 bases remaining between them. In nucleotides, the CDR3 is TGTGCCACCCGCTCTGACAGTTCCTACGAGCAGTACTTC. Amino acids: CATRSDSSYEQYF.

This clonotype was seen more than once but under ten times. The CDR3 DNA sequence: TGTGCCAGCAGCACAATTGGATCCGATACGCAGTATTTT. Translating gives CASSTIGSDTQYF. The chain employs TRBV9 and TRBJ2-3; D call uncertain. Trimming cost V 4 bases and J 6 bases, with 12 bases left between them. CDR3 length: 13 amino acids. Germline assignment: CDR1 SGDLS and CDR2 YYNGEE.